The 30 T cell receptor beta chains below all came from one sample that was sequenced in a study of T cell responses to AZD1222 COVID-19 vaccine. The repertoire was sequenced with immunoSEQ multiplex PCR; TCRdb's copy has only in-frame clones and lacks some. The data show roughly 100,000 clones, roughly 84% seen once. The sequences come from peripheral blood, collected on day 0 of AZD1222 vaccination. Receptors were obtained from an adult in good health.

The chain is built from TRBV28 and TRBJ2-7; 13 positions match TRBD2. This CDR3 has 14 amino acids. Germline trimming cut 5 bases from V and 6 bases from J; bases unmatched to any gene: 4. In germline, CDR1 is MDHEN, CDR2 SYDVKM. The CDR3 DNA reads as TGTGCCAGCAGTAAGGGACTAGCGGGAACCGAGCAGTACTTC. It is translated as CASSKGLAGTEQYF.

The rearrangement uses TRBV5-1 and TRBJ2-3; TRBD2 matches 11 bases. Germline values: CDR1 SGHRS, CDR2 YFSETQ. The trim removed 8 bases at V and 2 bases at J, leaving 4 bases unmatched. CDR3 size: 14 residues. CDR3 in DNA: TGCGCCAGTGGGACTAGCGGATTCACAGATACGCAGTATTTT. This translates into CASGTSGFTDTQYF.

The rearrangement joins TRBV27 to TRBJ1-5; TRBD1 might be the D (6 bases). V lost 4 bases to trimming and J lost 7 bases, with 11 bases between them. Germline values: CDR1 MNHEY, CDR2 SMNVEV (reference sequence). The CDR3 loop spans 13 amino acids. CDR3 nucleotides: TGTGCCAGCAGTTCACAGGGCCGGCAGCCCCAGCATTTT. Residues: CASSSQGRQPQHF.

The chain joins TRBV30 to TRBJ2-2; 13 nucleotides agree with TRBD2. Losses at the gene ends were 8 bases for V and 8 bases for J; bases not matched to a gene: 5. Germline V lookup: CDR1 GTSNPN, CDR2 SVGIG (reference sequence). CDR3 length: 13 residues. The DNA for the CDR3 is TGTGCCGGGACTAGCGGGACTTCGGGGGAGCTGTTTTTT. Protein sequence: CAGTSGTSGELFF.

The CDR3 loop is CASSVGWADNEQFF. The CDR3 DNA reads as TGTGCCAGCAGCGTAGGTTGGGCGGACAATGAGCAGTTCTTC. The chain joins TRBV9 to TRBJ2-1, with D uncertain. The CDR3 contains 14 residues. The V gene's germline CDR1 is SGDLS and CDR2 YYNGEE. Trimming took off 0 bases at V and 5 bases at J, with 9 bases between the two ends.

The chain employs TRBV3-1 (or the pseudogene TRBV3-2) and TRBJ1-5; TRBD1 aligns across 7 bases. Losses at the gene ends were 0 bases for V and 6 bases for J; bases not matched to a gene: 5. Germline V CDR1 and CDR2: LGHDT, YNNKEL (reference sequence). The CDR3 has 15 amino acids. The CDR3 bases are TGTGCCAGCAGCCAAGATTCGGCAGGGGGTCAGCCCCAGCATTTT. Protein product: CASSQDSAGGQPQHF.

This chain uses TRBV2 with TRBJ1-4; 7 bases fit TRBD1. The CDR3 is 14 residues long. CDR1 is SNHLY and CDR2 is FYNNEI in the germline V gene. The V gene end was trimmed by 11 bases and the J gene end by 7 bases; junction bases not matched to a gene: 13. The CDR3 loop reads CASRLTGWIEKLFF. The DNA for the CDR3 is TGTGCCTCCAGGTTGACAGGGTGGATTGAAAAACTGTTTTTT.

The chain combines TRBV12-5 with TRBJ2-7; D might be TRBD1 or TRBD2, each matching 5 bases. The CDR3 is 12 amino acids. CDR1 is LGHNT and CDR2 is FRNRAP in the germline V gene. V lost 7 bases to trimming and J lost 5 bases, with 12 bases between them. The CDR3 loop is CASAGRRNEQYF. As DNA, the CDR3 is TGTGCTAGTGCGGGACGGAGAAACGAGCAGTACTTC.

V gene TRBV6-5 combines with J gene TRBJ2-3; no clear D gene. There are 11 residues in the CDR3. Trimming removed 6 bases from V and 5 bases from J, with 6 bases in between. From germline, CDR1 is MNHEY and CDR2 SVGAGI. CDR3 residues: CASRFGDTQYF. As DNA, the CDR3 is TGTGCCAGCAGATTCGGAGATACGCAGTATTTT.

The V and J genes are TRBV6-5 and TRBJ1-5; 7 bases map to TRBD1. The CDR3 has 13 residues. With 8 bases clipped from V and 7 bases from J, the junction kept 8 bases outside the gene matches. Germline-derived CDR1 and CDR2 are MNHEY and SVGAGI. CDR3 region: CASSTGETQPQHF. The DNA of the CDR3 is TGTGCCAGCTCTACAGGGGAGACACAGCCCCAGCATTTT.

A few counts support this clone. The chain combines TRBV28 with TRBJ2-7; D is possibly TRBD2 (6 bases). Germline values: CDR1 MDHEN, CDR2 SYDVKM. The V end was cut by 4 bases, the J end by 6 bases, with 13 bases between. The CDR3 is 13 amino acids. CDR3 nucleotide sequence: TGTGCCAGCAGTTGGGGGGACCGTGGCGAGCAGTACTTC. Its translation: CASSWGDRGEQYF.

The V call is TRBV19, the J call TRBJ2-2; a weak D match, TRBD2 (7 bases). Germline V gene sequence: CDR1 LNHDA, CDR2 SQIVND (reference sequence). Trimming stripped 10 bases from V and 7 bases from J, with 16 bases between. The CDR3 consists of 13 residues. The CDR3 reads CANPGGGGGELFF. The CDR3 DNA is TGTGCCAACCCCGGCGGGGGCGGCGGGGAGCTGTTTTTT.

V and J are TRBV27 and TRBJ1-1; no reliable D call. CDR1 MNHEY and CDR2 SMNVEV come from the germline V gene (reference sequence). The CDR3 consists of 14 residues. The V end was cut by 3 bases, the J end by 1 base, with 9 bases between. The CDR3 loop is CASSLERENTEAFF. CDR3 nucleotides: TGTGCCAGCAGTTTGGAACGGGAGAACACTGAAGCTTTCTTT.

The CDR3 region is CATSPSGRGNEQFF. The CDR3 DNA follows: TGTGCCACCAGTCCCAGCGGGAGAGGCAATGAGCAGTTCTTC. The chain employs TRBV24-1 and TRBJ2-1, with TRBD2 matching over 8 bases. Trimming at V came to 6 bases and at J to 6 bases, leaving 6 bases not matched to a gene. In germline, CDR1 is KGHDR, CDR2 SFDVKD. The CDR3 spans 14 residues.

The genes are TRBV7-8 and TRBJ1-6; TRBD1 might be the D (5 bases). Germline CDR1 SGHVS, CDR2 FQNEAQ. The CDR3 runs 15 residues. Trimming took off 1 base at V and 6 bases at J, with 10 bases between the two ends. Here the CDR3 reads CASSLEGRVNSPLHF. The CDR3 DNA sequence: TGTGCCAGCAGCTTAGAAGGCAGGGTTAATTCACCCCTCCACTTT. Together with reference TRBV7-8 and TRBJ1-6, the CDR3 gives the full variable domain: GAGVSQSPRYKVAKRGQDVALRCDPISGHVSLFWYQQALGQGPEFLTYFQNEAQLDKSGLPSDRFFAERPEGSVSTLKIQRTQQEDSAVYLCASSLEGRVNSPLHFGNGTRLTVT.

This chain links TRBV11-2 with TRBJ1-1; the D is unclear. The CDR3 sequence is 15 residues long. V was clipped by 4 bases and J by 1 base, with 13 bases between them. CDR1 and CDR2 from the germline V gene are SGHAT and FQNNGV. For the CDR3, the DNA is TGTGCCAGCAGCTCCAAAAGTCTAGAGAACACTGAAGCTTTCTTT. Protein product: CASSSKSLENTEAFF.

CDR3 coding DNA: TGCGCCAGCAGTGGAGGGGGCACCCAAGAGACCCAGTACTTC. Translating gives CASSGGGTQETQYF. This chain uses TRBV10-1 with TRBJ2-5; 7 bases line up with TRBD1. J was trimmed by 1 base and V by 4 bases; bases with no gene match: 3. Germline CDR1 WNHNN, CDR2 SYGVQD (reference sequence). The CDR3 extends over 14 amino acids.

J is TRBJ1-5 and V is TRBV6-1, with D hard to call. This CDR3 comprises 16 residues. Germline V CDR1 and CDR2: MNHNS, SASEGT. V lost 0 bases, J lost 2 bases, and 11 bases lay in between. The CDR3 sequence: CASSEAGGRGNQPQHF. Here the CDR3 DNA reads TGTGCCAGCAGTGAAGCGGGAGGCCGGGGCAATCAGCCCCAGCATTTT.

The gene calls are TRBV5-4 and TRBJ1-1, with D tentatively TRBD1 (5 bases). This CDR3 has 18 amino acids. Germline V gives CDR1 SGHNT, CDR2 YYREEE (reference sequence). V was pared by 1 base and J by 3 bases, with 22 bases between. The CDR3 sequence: CASSLKWNQAGKDTEAFF. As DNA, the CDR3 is TGTGCCAGCAGCTTGAAGTGGAACCAGGCAGGGAAGGACACTGAAGCTTTCTTT.

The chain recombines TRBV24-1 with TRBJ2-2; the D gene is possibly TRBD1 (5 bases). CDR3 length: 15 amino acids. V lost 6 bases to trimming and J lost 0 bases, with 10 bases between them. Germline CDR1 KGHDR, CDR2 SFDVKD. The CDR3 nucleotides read TGTGCCACCAGTCCGACAGTCGCGAACACCGGGGAGCTGTTTTTT. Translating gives CATSPTVANTGELFF.

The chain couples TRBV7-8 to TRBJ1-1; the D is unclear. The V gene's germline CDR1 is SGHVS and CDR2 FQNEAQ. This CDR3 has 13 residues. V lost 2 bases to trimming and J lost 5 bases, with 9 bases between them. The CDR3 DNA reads TGTGCCAGCAGCTTATTGGGTGGAACTGAAGCTTTCTTT. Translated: CASSLLGGTEAFF.

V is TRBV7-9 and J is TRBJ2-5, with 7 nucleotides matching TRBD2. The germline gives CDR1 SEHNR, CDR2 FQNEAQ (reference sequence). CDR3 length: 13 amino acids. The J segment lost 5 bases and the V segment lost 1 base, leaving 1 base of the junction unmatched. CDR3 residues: CASSLVGGETQYF. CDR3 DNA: TGTGCCAGCAGCTTAGTGGGAGGGGAGACCCAGTACTTC.

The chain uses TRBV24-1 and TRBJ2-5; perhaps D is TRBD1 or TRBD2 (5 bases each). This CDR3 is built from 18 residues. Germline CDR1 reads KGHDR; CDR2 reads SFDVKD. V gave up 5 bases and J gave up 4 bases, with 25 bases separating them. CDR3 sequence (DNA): TGTGCCACCAGTGCCCCCGCCCCCGGGGTTGAGAGGGGAGAGACCCAGTACTTC. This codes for CATSAPAPGVERGETQYF.

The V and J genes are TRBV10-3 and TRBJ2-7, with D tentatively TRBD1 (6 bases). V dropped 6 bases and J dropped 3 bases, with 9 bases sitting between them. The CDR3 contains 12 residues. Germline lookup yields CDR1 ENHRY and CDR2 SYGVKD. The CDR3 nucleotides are TGTGCCATCAGGGCGACAGGCTACGAGCAGTACTTC. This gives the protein CAIRATGYEQYF.

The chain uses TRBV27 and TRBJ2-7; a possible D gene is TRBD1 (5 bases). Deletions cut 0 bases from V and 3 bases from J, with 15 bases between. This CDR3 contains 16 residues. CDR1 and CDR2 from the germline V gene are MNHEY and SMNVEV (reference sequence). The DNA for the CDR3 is TGTGCCAGCAGTTTATCCCAGGGCGCATCGCGCTACGAGCAGTACTTC. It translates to CASSLSQGASRYEQYF.

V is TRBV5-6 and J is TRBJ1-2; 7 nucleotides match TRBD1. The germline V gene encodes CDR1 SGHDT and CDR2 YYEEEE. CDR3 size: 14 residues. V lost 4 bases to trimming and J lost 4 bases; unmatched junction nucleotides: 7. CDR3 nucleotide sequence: TGTGCCAGCAGCCTCACAGGGGCGATCTATGGCTACACCTTC. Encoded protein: CASSLTGAIYGYTF.

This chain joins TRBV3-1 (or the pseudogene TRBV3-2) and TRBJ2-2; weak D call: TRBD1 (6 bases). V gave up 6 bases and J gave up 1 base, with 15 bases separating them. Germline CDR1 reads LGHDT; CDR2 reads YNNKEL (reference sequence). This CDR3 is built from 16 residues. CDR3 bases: TGTGCCAGCAGGGGAACAGGGTCTAGGAACACCGGGGAGCTGTTTTTT. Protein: CASRGTGSRNTGELFF.

CDR3 amino acids: CAAHTGGAQGLRTDTQYF. The CDR3, as DNA: TGTGCCGCCCACACCGGGGGGGCTCAGGGATTACGCACAGATACGCAGTATTTT. This chain links TRBV28 with TRBJ2-3, with 8 bases aligning to TRBD2. Germline assignment: CDR1 MDHEN and CDR2 SYDVKM. This CDR3 is built from 18 residues. Unmatched junction bases numbered 20, after V lost 11 bases and J lost 1 base.

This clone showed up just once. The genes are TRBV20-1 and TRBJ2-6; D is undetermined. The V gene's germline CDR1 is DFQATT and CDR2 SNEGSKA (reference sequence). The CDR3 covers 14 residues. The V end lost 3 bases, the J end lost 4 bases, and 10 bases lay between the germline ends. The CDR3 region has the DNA TGCAGTGCTAGTTCTGTGCAGGGGGCCAACGTCCTGACTTTC. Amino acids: CSASSVQGANVLTF.

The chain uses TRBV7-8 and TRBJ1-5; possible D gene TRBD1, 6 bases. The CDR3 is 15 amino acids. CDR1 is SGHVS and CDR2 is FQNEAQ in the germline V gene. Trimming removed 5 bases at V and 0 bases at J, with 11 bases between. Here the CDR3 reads CASSQQGNSNQPQHF. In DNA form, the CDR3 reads TGTGCCAGCAGCCAACAGGGAAATAGCAATCAGCCCCAGCATTTT.